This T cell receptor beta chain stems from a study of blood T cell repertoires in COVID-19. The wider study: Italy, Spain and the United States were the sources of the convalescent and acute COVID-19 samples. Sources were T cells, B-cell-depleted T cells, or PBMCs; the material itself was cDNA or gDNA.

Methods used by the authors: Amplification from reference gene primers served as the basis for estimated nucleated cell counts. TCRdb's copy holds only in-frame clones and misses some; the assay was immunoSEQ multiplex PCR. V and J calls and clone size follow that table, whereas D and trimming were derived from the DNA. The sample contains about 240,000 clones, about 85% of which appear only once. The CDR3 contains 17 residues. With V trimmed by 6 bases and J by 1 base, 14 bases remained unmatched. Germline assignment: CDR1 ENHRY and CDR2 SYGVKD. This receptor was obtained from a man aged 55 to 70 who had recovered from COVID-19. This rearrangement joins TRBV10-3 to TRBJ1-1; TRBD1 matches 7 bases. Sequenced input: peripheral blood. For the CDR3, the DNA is TGTGCCATCAGGGGTTTGAGTCCCGGGACAGCGAACACTGAAGCTTTCTTT. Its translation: CAIRGLSPGTANTEAFF.